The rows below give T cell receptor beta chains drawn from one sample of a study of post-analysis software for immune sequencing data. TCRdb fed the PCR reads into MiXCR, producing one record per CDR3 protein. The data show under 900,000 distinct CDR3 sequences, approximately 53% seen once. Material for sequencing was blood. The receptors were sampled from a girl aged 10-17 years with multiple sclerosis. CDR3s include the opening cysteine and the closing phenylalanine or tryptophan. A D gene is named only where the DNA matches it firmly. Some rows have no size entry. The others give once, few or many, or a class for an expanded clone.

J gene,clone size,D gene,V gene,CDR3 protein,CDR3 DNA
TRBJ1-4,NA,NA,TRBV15,CATSSLVGEKLFF,TGTGCCACCAGCAGCCTAGTAGGTGAAAAACTGTTTTTT
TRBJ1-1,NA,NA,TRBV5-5,CASIYEGGTEAFF,TGTGCCAGCATCTACGAGGGGGGAACTGAAGCTTTCTTT
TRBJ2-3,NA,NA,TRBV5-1,CASSTGGGTDTQYF,TGCGCCAGCAGCACCGGAGGAGGTACAGATACGCAGTATTTT
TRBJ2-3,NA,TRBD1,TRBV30,CAWSLPDRAADTQYF,TGTGCCTGGAGTTTGCCCGACAGGGCTGCAGATACGCAGTATTTT
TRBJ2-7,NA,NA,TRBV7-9,CASSLDRQESSYEQYF,TGTGCCAGCAGCCTCGATCGACAGGAGAGCTCCTACGAGCAGTACTTC
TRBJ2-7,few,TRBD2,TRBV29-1,CSATSGGSYEQYF,TGCAGCGCCACTAGCGGGGGCTCCTACGAGCAGTACTTC
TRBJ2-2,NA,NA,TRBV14,CASSQELAILTGELFF,TGTGCCAGCAGCCAAGAATTAGCGATTCTCACCGGGGAGCTGTTTTTT
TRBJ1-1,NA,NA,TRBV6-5,CASTQQGNTEAFF,TGTGCCAGCACCCAACAAGGAAACACTGAAGCTTTCTTT
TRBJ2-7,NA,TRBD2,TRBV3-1,CASSRTSGSSYEQYF,TGCGCCAGCAGCCGCACAAGCGGGAGCTCCTACGAGCAGTACTTC
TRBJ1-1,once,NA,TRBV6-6,CASRRQRFEAFF,TGTGCCAGCAGAAGACAGAGATTTGAAGCTTTCTTT
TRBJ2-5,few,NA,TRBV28,CASSLTGSQETQYF,TGTGCCAGCAGTCTTACAGGGTCCCAAGAGACCCAGTACTTC
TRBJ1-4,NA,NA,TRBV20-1,CSASRTANEKLFF,TGCAGTGCTAGCAGGACGGCTAATGAAAAACTGTTTTTT
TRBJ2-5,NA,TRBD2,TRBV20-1,CSAKAGGGAETQYF,TGCAGTGCTAAGGCGGGAGGGGGGGCAGAGACCCAGTACTTC
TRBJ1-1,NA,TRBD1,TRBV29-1,CSVARGGLSKAEAFF,TGCAGCGTTGCCCGAGGGGGCCTGAGCAAGGCTGAAGCTTTCTTT
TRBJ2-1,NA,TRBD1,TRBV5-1,CASSMDRGENEQFF,TGCGCCAGCAGCATGGACAGGGGTGAGAATGAGCAGTTCTTC
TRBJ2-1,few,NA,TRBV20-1,CSARVPDYREQFF,TGCAGTGCTAGAGTTCCCGACTACCGGGAGCAGTTCTTC
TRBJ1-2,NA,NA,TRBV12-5,CASGSEQLYGYTF,TGTGCTAGTGGTTCGGAACAGCTCTATGGCTACACCTTC
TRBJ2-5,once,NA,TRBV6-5,CASSYSGGLKTQYF,TGTGCCAGCAGTTACTCGGGCGGGTTAAAGACCCAGTACTTC
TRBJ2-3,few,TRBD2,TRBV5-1,CASSQGLNTDTQYF,TGCGCCAGCAGCCAGGGACTAAACACAGATACGCAGTATTTT
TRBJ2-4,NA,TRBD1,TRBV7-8,CASSLAGQGYGIKNIQYF,TGTGCCAGCAGCTTAGCCGGACAGGGGTATGGAATCAAAAACATTCAGTACTTC